This T cell receptor (beta chain) emerged from a study of T cell responses to AZD1222 COVID-19 vaccine. Clones were read by immunoSEQ multiplex PCR, and TCRdb kept only the in-frame ones, dropping some. The table includes about 70,000 clones, 80% to 85% detected once. There are a few counts of this clone. The V gene's germline CDR1 is SNHLY and CDR2 FYNNEI. The germline V and J ends were trimmed by 7 bases and 4 bases, with 16 bases remaining between them. The CDR3 runs to 14 residues. Sample: peripheral blood, taken on day 0 of AZD1222 vaccination. The sequence derives from an adult in good health. The V and J genes are TRBV2 and TRBJ2-5; maybe TRBD1 (6 bases). CDR3 nucleotide sequence: TGTGCCAGCACCCAGTGGGGGCCCGGAGAGACCCAGTACTTC. This sequence encodes CASTQWGPGETQYF.